These 25 T cell receptor beta chains were all obtained from the same sample, sequenced in a study of T cell responses to AZD1222 COVID-19 vaccine. Sequencing was performed with immunoSEQ multiplex PCR; in TCRdb, only in-frame clones are kept and a portion is missing. Found here are around 100,000 clones, around 90% of them singletons; the top ten hold approximately 22%. Here the sequenced sample was peripheral blood, taken on day 0 of AZD1222 vaccination. These receptors all stem from an adult in good health.

The V and J genes are TRBV4-1 and TRBJ1-3; the match to TRBD1 covers 7 bases. Germline V gene sequence: CDR1 MGHRA, CDR2 YSYEKL. Unmatched junction bases numbered 9, after V lost 0 bases and J lost 4 bases. CDR3 length equals 17 residues. The CDR3 here is CASSQDFDRVGGNTIYF. The CDR3, as DNA: TGCGCCAGCAGCCAAGACTTCGACAGGGTGGGAGGAAACACCATATATTTT.

The chain recombines TRBV18 with TRBJ2-6, with D perhaps given as TRBD1 or TRBD2 (5 bases each). In germline, CDR1 is KGHSH, CDR2 LQKENI. V was clipped by 2 bases and J by 4 bases, with 9 bases between them. This CDR3 comprises 15 residues. Here the CDR3 DNA reads TGTGCCAGCTCACCATCTGGGGGAGGGGCCAACGTCCTGACTTTC. It specifies CASSPSGGGANVLTF.

The genes are TRBV27 and TRBJ2-1, with TRBD1 identical over 9 bases. Germline CDR1 is MNHEY and CDR2 is SMNVEV (reference sequence). CDR3 length equals 15 residues. Losses at the gene ends were 6 bases for V and 7 bases for J; bases not matched to a gene: 10. The CDR3 DNA is TGTGCCAGCAGAGACCGGGACAGGGCAATGAATGAGCAGTTCTTC. Translation gives CASRDRDRAMNEQFF.

The chain employs TRBV7-2 and TRBJ1-5; D is uncertain. Deletions cut 1 base from V and 4 bases from J, with 8 bases between. CDR3 size: 14 residues. Germline V CDR1 and CDR2: SGHTA, FQGNSA. The CDR3 sequence: CASSLGQENQPQHF. CDR3 bases: TGTGCCAGCAGCTTAGGCCAGGAGAATCAGCCCCAGCATTTT.

The rearrangement joins TRBV7-2 to TRBJ1-1, with 8 nucleotides matching TRBD1. CDR1 is SGHTA and CDR2 is FQGNSA in the germline V gene. The V segment lost 1 base and the J segment 0 bases; nucleotides outside the gene matches: 4. This CDR3 has 16 residues. CDR3 sequence: CASSLGTGLVNTEAFF. CDR3 DNA sequence: TGTGCCAGCAGCTTAGGGACAGGGCTGGTGAACACTGAAGCTTTCTTT.

This clone has only one observation. This chain uses TRBV24-1 with TRBJ2-5; 8 bases fit TRBD1. V was clipped by 3 bases and J by 5 bases; unmatched bases: 4. The germline V gene encodes CDR1 KGHDR and CDR2 SFDVKD. This CDR3 has 14 residues. The CDR3 bases are TGTGCCACCAGTGATCAGGGGGCCGGGGAGACCCAGTACTTC. Translating gives CATSDQGAGETQYF.

By share of the sample, this clone is medium-sized. This chain links TRBV28 with TRBJ1-1, with D unresolved. Germline values: CDR1 MDHEN, CDR2 SYDVKM. Trimming stripped 3 bases from V and 6 bases from J, with 11 bases between. The CDR3 is 13 residues long. The CDR3: CASSFSTVAEAFF. The CDR3 DNA reads as TGTGCCAGCAGTTTCTCCACCGTAGCTGAAGCTTTCTTT. Full variable domain (rest looked up from reference TRBV28 and TRBJ1-1): DVKVTQSSRYLVKRTGEKVFLECVQDMDHENMFWYRQDPGLGLRLIYFSYDVKMKEKGDIPEGYSVSREKKERFSLILESASTNQTSMYLCASSFSTVAEAFFGQGTRLTVV.

The chain employs TRBV4-2 and TRBJ1-3; possible D gene TRBD1, 6 bases. Germline CDR1 LGHNA, CDR2 YNFKEQ. V shed 2 bases and J shed 4 bases, with 12 bases lying between them. This CDR3 comprises 15 residues. CDR3 sequence (DNA): TGTGCCAGCAGCCAACAGGGGATCTCAGGAAACACCATATATTTT. Protein: CASSQQGISGNTIYF.

The chain recombines TRBV7-9 with TRBJ2-2; weak D call: TRBD2 (7 bases). Germline V gene lookup returns CDR1 SEHNR and CDR2 FQNEAQ (reference sequence). Deletions cut 4 bases from V and 5 bases from J, with 20 bases between. This CDR3 has 17 residues. The DNA for the CDR3 is TGTGCCAGCAGCTACATGCGGGGGCCCCCCTGGACCGGGGAGCTGTTTTTT. This codes for CASSYMRGPPWTGELFF.

This clone showed up just once. The V call is TRBV7-2, the J call TRBJ1-5; no clear D gene. The CDR3 has 14 amino acids. CDR1 and CDR2 (germline): SGHTA, FQGNSA. V was clipped by 5 bases and J by 4 bases, with 12 bases between them. CDR3 sequence (DNA): TGTGCCAGCAGCCCTGGGTCAGCTAATCAGCCCCAGCATTTT. Its protein product is CASSPGSANQPQHF.

The chain has TRBV7-8 and TRBJ2-7, with TRBD2 identical over 8 bases. Germline lookup yields CDR1 SGHVS and CDR2 FQNEAQ. V shed 5 bases and J 3 bases; nucleotides not matched to a gene: 9. This CDR3 contains 15 residues. This chain's CDR3 is CASSPRGSGIYEQYF. DNA of the CDR3: TGTGCCAGCAGCCCCAGGGGTAGCGGGATCTACGAGCAGTACTTC.

This chain joins TRBV4-2 and TRBJ1-1; D not resolved. The CDR3 contains 13 residues. V lost 1 base and J 1 base, leaving 4 bases between the germline ends. Germline V gene lookup returns CDR1 LGHNA and CDR2 YNFKEQ. In DNA form, the CDR3 reads TGTGCCAGCAGCCAAGGGTCGAACACTGAAGCTTTCTTT. It yields the protein CASSQGSNTEAFF.

The rearrangement joins TRBV5-1 to TRBJ2-7, with 7 nucleotides matching TRBD1. The V segment lost 0 bases and the J segment 3 bases; nucleotides outside the gene matches: 9. The CDR3 totals 16 residues. Per the germline V gene, CDR1 is SGHRS and CDR2 is YFSETQ. The CDR3 DNA reads TGCGCCAGCAGCTTGGGAGGGACAGATTTGGGCTACGAGCAGTACTTC. It is translated as CASSLGGTDLGYEQYF. The full variable domain, rest sourced from reference TRBV5-1 and TRBJ2-7, is KAGVTQTPRYLIKTRGQQVTLSCSPISGHRSVSWYQQTPGQGLQFLFEYFSETQRNKGNFPGRFSGRQFSNSRSEMNVSTLELGDSALYLCASSLGGTDLGYEQYFGPGTRLTVT.

DNA for the CDR3: TGTGCCAGCAGCTTAAATCCGGGACAGGCCTCCGTTTCTGGAAACACCATATATTTT. Protein sequence: CASSLNPGQASVSGNTIYF. The rearrangement links TRBV11-2 to TRBJ1-3, with 8 positions matching TRBD1. Germline V gene sequence: CDR1 SGHAT, CDR2 FQNNGV. V was pared by 2 bases and J by 1 base, with 13 bases of the junction left unmatched. The CDR3 has 19 residues.

The V gene is TRBV5-1, the J gene TRBJ2-3, with D tentatively TRBD2 (5 bases). This CDR3 is 16 amino acids long. V was shortened by 0 bases and J by 3 bases, with 14 bases between the two germline ends. The germline V gene encodes CDR1 SGHRS and CDR2 YFSETQ. The CDR3 DNA follows: TGCGCCAGCAGCTTGGGGACCCAAAGCGGTACAGATACGCAGTATTTT. This sequence encodes CASSLGTQSGTDTQYF.

The V and J genes are TRBV7-2 and TRBJ2-7, with D possibly TRBD1 on 6 matching bases. V was clipped by 7 bases and J by 2 bases, with 15 bases between them. CDR1 and CDR2 from the germline V gene are SGHTA and FQGNSA. This CDR3 has 14 residues. CDR3 residues: CASKGGTKTYEQYF. DNA for the CDR3: TGTGCCAGCAAAGGGGGTACTAAAACCTACGAGCAGTACTTC.

This chain joins TRBV16 and TRBJ1-4, with D hard to call. Germline CDR1 is KGHSY and CDR2 is FQNENV. CDR3 size: 12 residues. Trimming removed 2 bases at V and 11 bases at J, with 9 bases between. CDR3 nucleotide sequence: TGTGCCAGCAGCCAAAGACCGTCTAAACTGTTTTTT. It is translated as CASSQRPSKLFF.

The chain combines TRBV7-2 with TRBJ2-7, with D unclear. V was shortened by 5 bases and J by 4 bases, with 6 bases between the two germline ends. The CDR3 covers 11 residues. From germline, CDR1 is SGHTA and CDR2 FQGNSA. The CDR3 sequence is CASSPGYEQYF. CDR3 in DNA: TGTGCCAGCAGCCCGGGTTACGAGCAGTACTTC.

The chain combines TRBV28 with TRBJ1-5, with TRBD1 as a possible D gene (5 bases). Looked up from germline, CDR1 is MDHEN and CDR2 is SYDVKM. The V end lost 6 bases, the J end lost 6 bases, and 18 bases lay between the germline ends. This CDR3 has 15 residues. CDR3 residues: CASRAQGAGVQPQHF. CDR3 coding DNA: TGTGCCAGCAGAGCCCAGGGTGCCGGCGTTCAGCCCCAGCATTTT.

The chain links TRBV10-3 to TRBJ1-3; 7 bases match TRBD1. Germline CDR1 is ENHRY and CDR2 is SYGVKD. V trimming: 7 bases; J trimming: 0 bases; junction bases outside the gene matches: 18. The length of the CDR3 is 19 residues. CDR3 in DNA: TGTGCCATCACGACAGGGTCGGTCTACAACAAAGCCTCTGGAAACACCATATATTTT. It is translated as CAITTGSVYNKASGNTIYF.

The rearrangement joins TRBV19 to TRBJ2-2; D may be TRBD1 (7 bases). Germline values: CDR1 LNHDA, CDR2 SQIVND (reference sequence). The CDR3 spans 15 residues. V was shortened by 8 bases and J by 0 bases, with 13 bases between the two germline ends. The CDR3 sequence is CASGRGTANTGELFF. CDR3 coding DNA: TGTGCCAGTGGTCGCGGGACAGCGAACACCGGGGAGCTGTTTTTT.

This chain uses TRBV27 with TRBJ1-1; 7 positions agree with TRBD1. The CDR3 is 13 residues long. CDR1 is MNHEY, CDR2 SMNVEV, per germline (reference sequence). Trimming at V came to 6 bases and at J to 7 bases, leaving 8 bases not matched to a gene. The CDR3 region has the DNA TGTGCCAGCAGCATCAGGGGGTACTATGAAGCTTTCTTT. This sequence encodes CASSIRGYYEAFF.

The chain links TRBV7-3 to TRBJ1-2, with TRBD1 matching 10 bases. The CDR3 sequence is 14 residues long. From germline, CDR1 is SGHTA and CDR2 FQGTGA. V lost 6 bases, J lost 3 bases, and 4 bases stayed unmatched. The CDR3 DNA is TGTGCCAGCAGTCCGACAGGGGGCGACTATGGCTACACCTTC. Protein product: CASSPTGGDYGYTF.

The table lists this clone with a count of one. The chain recombines TRBV7-2 with TRBJ1-2; 11 nucleotides line up with TRBD1. CDR3 length: 16 amino acids. Germline assignment: CDR1 SGHTA and CDR2 FQGNSA. The V segment lost 0 bases and the J segment 4 bases; nucleotides outside the gene matches: 4. This chain's CDR3 is CASSLAFGTGGYGYTF. The CDR3 DNA is TGTGCCAGCAGCTTAGCTTTTGGGACAGGGGGCTATGGCTACACCTTC.

The chain carries TRBV5-8 and TRBJ1-2; no clear D gene. Trimming removed 0 bases at V and 4 bases at J, with 13 bases between. This CDR3 spans 15 amino acids. CDR1 is SGHTS and CDR2 is YDEGEE in the germline V gene. The CDR3 DNA sequence: TGTGCCAGCAGCTTGGCGGAACGGACGGGCTATGGCTACACCTTC. Its translation: CASSLAERTGYGYTF.